This TCR beta chain stems from a study of regulatory T cells in long-lasting Graves disease. Study-level findings and limits: Persistent Graves' patients showed reduced TCR diversity versus newly diagnosed patients. Favored usage of TRBV28, TRBJ1-2 and TRBJ2-5 was recorded in persistent disease.

J lost 4 bases, V lost 5 bases, and 19 bases had no gene match. Germline CDR1 is MNHNS and CDR2 is SASEGT. The CDR3 sequence is 18 residues long. This sample's time point: persistent/refractory GD, antithyroid drugs over 5 years with positive TRAb. The TCR library was made from RNA that had been extracted from PBMCs in TRIzol. Patients were enrolled at an endocrinology department in Xi'an, China. This clonotype was observed a few times. The antigen is not known. HTBI primers from iRepertoire and Arm-PCR of CDR3 regions yielded the TCR beta libraries. Per the original data handling: The samples included 60 to 75 TRBV and over 13 TRBJ segments. TCRdb redid the calling of the multiplex PCR reads with MiXCR, one entry per CDR3 protein. TCRdb assigned the V and J calls; the authors' analysis was not used. The sample consists of 700,000 or so distinct CDR3 sequences, about 30% of them appearing once.

The V gene is TRBV6-1, the J gene TRBJ2-5; 7 bases line up with TRBD2. Source: peripheral blood mononuclear cells (PBMCs), taken when the disease was refractory, from a patient treated with antithyroid drugs. The clonotype was recovered from a female donor with Graves disease. The CDR3 DNA reads as TGTGCCAGCAGTCCTCTATACGACGCGGGCGGGAGTTCAGAGACCCAGTACTTC. Its translation is CASSPLYDAGGSSETQYF.